This T cell receptor beta chain was found in a study of Ad26.COV2.S vaccination and SARS-CoV-2 variants. Turning to the study itself: Once, or twice with 56 days between doses, Ad26.COV2.S was given intramuscularly. Study results and limitations: Ad26.COV2.S recipients had broader spike-specific TCRs (P = 0.0014). It was found that vaccine and placebo recipients had similar non-spike TCR breadth.

Here immunoSEQ multiplex PCR was the method, and the copy in TCRdb shows in-frame clones only, minus some. The table includes 290,000 or so clones, around 87% detected once. Germline lookup yields CDR1 MNHEY and CDR2 SVGAGI. The germline V and J ends were trimmed by 4 bases and 6 bases, with 15 bases remaining between them. This CDR3 spans 14 amino acids. To note about this clone: What it binds is not known.

Treatment indicated: 15 to 20 received Ad26.COV2.S at low or high dose, single or two shots; several received placebo; per-sample allocation not given. Sampling occurred on day 63 after the first vaccine or placebo injection. The receptor comes from a person aged 18-60 years who received the Ad26.COV2.S COVID-19 vaccine or a placebo. The chain uses TRBV6-5 and TRBJ1-1, with D tentatively TRBD1 (5 bases). The specimen was peripheral blood, collected in a trial of Ad26.COV2.S vaccine versus placebo. The CDR3 loop reads CASSSGDVVPEAFF. CDR3 DNA: TGTGCCAGCAGTTCGGGGGACGTCGTCCCTGAAGCTTTCTTT.